Listed below are T cell receptor beta chains from one sample, sequenced in a study of CD8+CD57+ T cells in acquired aplastic anemia. One entry per CDR3 protein, called by TCRdb with MiXCR from the reads. The sample holds more than 150,000 distinct CDR3 sequences, less than 50% seen once. The sample was sorted CD4+, CD8+, or CD8+CD57+ T cells (not recorded which) from PBMCs. All receptors come from a human donor with aplastic anemia. CDR3s include the opening cysteine and the closing phenylalanine or tryptophan. D genes are given only for firm matches. A row's size may be missing; if present it is once, few, many or a size class.

clone size | J gene | V gene | D gene | CDR3 DNA | CDR3 protein
. | TRBJ1-2 | TRBV10-1 | . | TGCGCCAGCAGTAGGGACCCTAACTATGGCTACACCTTC | CASSRDPNYGYTF
many | TRBJ2-7 | TRBV19 | TRBD2 | TGTGCCAGTAGGGGAGCGGGAGGTGACGAGCAGTACTTC | CASRGAGGDEQYF
. | TRBJ1-5 | TRBV7-9 | TRBD1 | TGTGCCAGCAGCTGGGGACAGGGGGGTGTCCAGCCCCAGCATTTT | CASSWGQGGVQPQHF
. | TRBJ2-1 | TRBV29-1 | . | TGCAGCGTTGAAGGAGGGGCAGCCGCCTACAATGAGCAGTTCTTC | CSVEGGAAAYNEQFF
many | TRBJ2-4 | TRBV20-1 | . | TGCAGTGCTGGACTGGACAGATTCAAAAACATTCAGTACTTC | CSAGLDRFKNIQYF
. | TRBJ2-6 | TRBV11-1 | TRBD1 | TGTGCCAGCAGCCATGGGGACAGCTACTCTGGGGCCAACGTCCTGACTTTC | CASSHGDSYSGANVLTF
. | TRBJ2-1 | TRBV6-2/TRBV6-3 | TRBD2 | TGTGCCAGCAGACTAGCGGGGGGGCGCCCGGATGAGCAGTTCTTC | CASRLAGGRPDEQFF
many | TRBJ2-3 | TRBV5-6 | . | TGTGCCAGCAGCTTGGGGCAGGGTATCACAGATACGCAGTATTTT | CASSLGQGITDTQYF
many | TRBJ1-2 | TRBV28 | . | TGTGCCATCGCGGGAAGCCCCTATGGCTACACCTTC | CAIAGSPYGYTF
many | TRBJ2-2 | TRBV10-3 | TRBD2 | TGTGCCAGCTCGGAACACCATAGCGGGAGGGGTAGCACCGGGGAGCTGTTTTTT | CASSEHHSGRGSTGELFF
. | TRBJ1-4 | TRBV11-1 | TRBD1 | TGTGCCAGCAGCCCCGGGACAGCAACAACTAATGAAAAACTGTTTTTT | CASSPGTATTNEKLFF
few | TRBJ1-2 | TRBV30 | . | TGTGCCTGGGAGCTTATGACAGTTTTAGGAGGCTACACCTTC | CAWELMTVLGGYTF
. | TRBJ1-1 | TRBV12-3/TRBV12-4 | . | TGTGCCAGCAGTCCCCGGGAAGGGAACACTGAAGCTTTCTTT | CASSPREGNTEAFF
. | TRBJ1-6 | TRBV7-8 | TRBD1 | TGTGCCAGCAGCTTAGTGAAGGGGGCCCCTTACTCACCCCTCCACTTT | CASSLVKGAPYSPLHF
. | TRBJ2-1 | TRBV11-1 | TRBD2 | TGTGCCAGCAGCTGGACTAGCGGGGAACACAATGAGCAGTTCTTC | CASSWTSGEHNEQFF
. | TRBJ1-1 | TRBV29-1 | TRBD1 | TGCAGCGTTTCCGGGACAGGTACTGAAGCTTTCTTT | CSVSGTGTEAFF
few | TRBJ2-4 | TRBV15 | . | TGTGCCACCAGCAGAGATTTCGGGGGGCTAATGGTTGACATTCAGTACTTC | CATSRDFGGLMVDIQYF
once | TRBJ1-3 | TRBV5-1 | TRBD1 | TGCGCCAGCAGCTCATCCGGGACAGCTGGAAACACCATATATTTT | CASSSSGTAGNTIYF
. | TRBJ1-1 | TRBV24-1 | . | TGTGCCACCAGTGATCCAGGGCAGGGCGGTACTGAAGCTTTCTTT | CATSDPGQGGTEAFF
. | TRBJ2-5 | TRBV24-1 | . | TGTGCCACCAGTGTTGGAGAGACCCAGTACTTC | CATSVGETQYF
. | TRBJ1-5 | TRBV20-1 | . | TGCAGTGCTAGTCGGCAGGCTAGCAATCAGCCCCAGCATTTT | CSASRQASNQPQHF
few | TRBJ2-2 | TRBV7-2 | . | TGTGCCAGCAGCCGGGAGACCCCGGGTACCGGGGAGCTGTTTTTT | CASSRETPGTGELFF
. | TRBJ2-7 | TRBV7-2 | . | TGTGCCAGCAGCTTGGTCGGGGTCGAGCAGTACTTC | CASSLVGVEQYF
. | TRBJ2-6 | TRBV10-3 | TRBD1 | TGTGCCATCAGTGTGGGGACAGGGGGCCGAATTACTTTC | CAISVGTGGRITF
many | TRBJ2-3 | TRBV4-1 | . | TGCGCCAGCAGCCAAGCGTCCAGCGGAAGCACAGATACGCAGTATTTT | CASSQASSGSTDTQYF
once | TRBJ2-7 | TRBV20-1 | . | TGCAGTGCTAGAGGCCTGGGGGAAAACGAGCAGTACTTC | CSARGLGENEQYF
many | TRBJ1-6 | TRBV27 | . | TGTGCCAGCAGGGACAGCAATTTTCCACCCCTCCACTTT | CASRDSNFPPLHF
once | TRBJ1-2 | TRBV19 | TRBD1 | TGTGCCAGTAGTATCCCCATAGACAGGGGGCGAGGCTACACCTTC | CASSIPIDRGRGYTF
few | TRBJ2-7 | TRBV10-3 | . | TGTGCCATCAGTGAGTCGACGTTGCGGGTCGGCGAGCAGTACTTC | CAISESTLRVGEQYF
. | TRBJ2-7 | TRBV9 | . | TGTGCCAGCAGCGTAGTCCCGGACAGTTCCTACGAGCAGTACTTC | CASSVVPDSSYEQYF
. | TRBJ1-6 | TRBV19 | . | TGTGCCAGCAGTCCCGCCGATTCACCCCTCCACTTT | CASSPADSPLHF
few | TRBJ1-2 | TRBV25-1 | TRBD1 | TGTGCCAGCAGTGAATCATCCCGACAGGGAAGCAATGGCTACACCTTC | CASSESSRQGSNGYTF
many | TRBJ1-3 | TRBV19 | . | TGTGCCAGTAAGTACGTTCCCGGCGGGGGCTCTGGAAACACCATATATTTT | CASKYVPGGGSGNTIYF
many | TRBJ2-3 | TRBV19 | TRBD2 | TGTGCCAGTAGTATTTTTAGCGGGAGGGCCGATCGGACAGATACGCAGTATTTT | CASSIFSGRADRTDTQYF
. | TRBJ1-2 | TRBV7-8 | TRBD1 | TGTGCCAGCAGCTTAGGGACAGGGTTAAACTATGGCTACACCTTC | CASSLGTGLNYGYTF
. | TRBJ2-7 | TRBV19 | . | TGTGCCAGTAGTACAGGAGAGAGGGCGCACTTAGACGAGCAGTACTTC | CASSTGERAHLDEQYF
. | TRBJ1-5 | TRBV2 | . | TGTGCCAGCACCTCCGGGTGGGCCCTAAATCAGCCCCAGCATTTT | CASTSGWALNQPQHF
. | TRBJ2-5 | TRBV5-1 | TRBD2 | TGCGCCAGCAGCTTGGGCGGGGAGGGGACCCAGTACTTC | CASSLGGEGTQYF
. | TRBJ2-5 | TRBV7-8 | TRBD2 | TGTGCCAGCAGCGAAGGACTAGCGGGGGACCTTCAAGAGACCCAGTACTTC | CASSEGLAGDLQETQYF
. | TRBJ2-1 | TRBV24-1 | TRBD1 | TGTGCCACCAGTGAACCCGACAGGGCAGATGAGCAGTTCTTC | CATSEPDRADEQFF
. | TRBJ2-7 | TRBV20-1 | . | TGCAGTGCTAGAGGGAAGTTCCCCTACGAGCAGTACTTC | CSARGKFPYEQYF
many | TRBJ2-3 | TRBV7-2 | . | TGTGCCAGCAGGGAATGGGGTCTCGATGCAGGAGATACGCAGTATTTT | CASREWGLDAGDTQYF
. | TRBJ1-2 | TRBV19 | . | TGTGCCAGTAGCCGCAGATGGGAGGGAGGCTCCCTCTATGGCTACACCTTC | CASSRRWEGGSLYGYTF
. | TRBJ1-6 | TRBV2 | . | TGTGCCAGCAGTGAGGCCGGGGGAGGTTCACCCCTCCACTTT | CASSEAGGGSPLHF
. | TRBJ1-4 | TRBV19 | . | TGTGCCAGTAGTATAGGCCGATATAATGAAAAACTGTTTTTT | CASSIGRYNEKLFF
. | TRBJ2-5 | TRBV7-3 | TRBD1 | TGTGCCAGCAGCCCAGGGACAGGGCGAGAGACCCAGTACTTC | CASSPGTGRETQYF
once | TRBJ1-4 | TRBV29-1 | . | TGCAGCGTTGAGCCAGGTGGTAATGAAAAACTGTTTTTT | CSVEPGGNEKLFF
few | TRBJ2-1 | TRBV14 | TRBD1 | TGTGCCAGCAGCCCAAGATACTCCAAGGGGGCTTCCTACAATGAGCAGTTCTTC | CASSPRYSKGASYNEQFF
many | TRBJ2-5 | TRBV4-1 | . | TGCGCCAGCAGCCAGGGGACTCTACGCCAAGAGACCCAGTACTTC | CASSQGTLRQETQYF
many | TRBJ2-7 | TRBV18 | . | TGTGCCAGCTCACTCCGGGAGCTCTACGAGCAGTACTTC | CASSLRELYEQYF
. | TRBJ2-2 | TRBV7-2 | . | TGTGCCAGCAGCTTAGTTCCGCGGGCCGGGGAGCTGTTTTTT | CASSLVPRAGELFF
. | TRBJ2-2 | TRBV24-1 | . | TGTGCCACCAGTGACATAGGGGGTTCGGGGGAGCTGTTTTTT | CATSDIGGSGELFF
. | TRBJ2-7 | TRBV7-2 | . | TGTGCCAGCCAAACCGGGACCCACGAGCAGTACTTC | CASQTGTHEQYF